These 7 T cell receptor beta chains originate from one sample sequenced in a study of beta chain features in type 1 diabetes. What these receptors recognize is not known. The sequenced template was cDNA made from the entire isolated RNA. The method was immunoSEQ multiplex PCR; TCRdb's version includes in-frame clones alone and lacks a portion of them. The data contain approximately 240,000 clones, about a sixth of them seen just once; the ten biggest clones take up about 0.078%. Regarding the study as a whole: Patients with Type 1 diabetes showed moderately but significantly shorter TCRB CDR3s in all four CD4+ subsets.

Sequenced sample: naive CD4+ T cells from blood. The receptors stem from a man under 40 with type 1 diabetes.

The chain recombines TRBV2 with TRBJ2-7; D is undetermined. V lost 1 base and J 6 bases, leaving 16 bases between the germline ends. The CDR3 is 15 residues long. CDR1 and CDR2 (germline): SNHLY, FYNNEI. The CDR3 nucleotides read TGTGCCAGCAGTGAAGAGGACCGACGGGTAAGCGAGCAGTACTTC. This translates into CASSEEDRRVSEQYF.

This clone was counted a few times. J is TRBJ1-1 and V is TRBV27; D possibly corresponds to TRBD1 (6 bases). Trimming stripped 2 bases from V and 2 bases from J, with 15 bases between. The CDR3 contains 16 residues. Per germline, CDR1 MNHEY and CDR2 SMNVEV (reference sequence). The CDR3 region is CASSLEGTPINTEAFF. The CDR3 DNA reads TGTGCCAGCAGTTTAGAAGGGACACCGATTAACACTGAAGCTTTCTTT.

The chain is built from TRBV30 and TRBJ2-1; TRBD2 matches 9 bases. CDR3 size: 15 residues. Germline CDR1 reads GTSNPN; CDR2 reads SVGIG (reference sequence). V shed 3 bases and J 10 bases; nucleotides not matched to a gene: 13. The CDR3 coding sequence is TGTGCCTGGAGCTTAGCGGGAGCCTTCGGGAGGGAGCAGTTCTTC. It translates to CAWSLAGAFGREQFF. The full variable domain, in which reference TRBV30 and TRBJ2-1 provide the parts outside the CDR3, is SQTIHQWPATLVQPVGSPLSLECTVEGTSNPNLYWYRQAAGRGLQLLFYSVGIGQISSEVPQNLSASRPQDRQFILSSKKLLLSDSGFYLCAWSLAGAFGREQFFGPGTRLTVL.

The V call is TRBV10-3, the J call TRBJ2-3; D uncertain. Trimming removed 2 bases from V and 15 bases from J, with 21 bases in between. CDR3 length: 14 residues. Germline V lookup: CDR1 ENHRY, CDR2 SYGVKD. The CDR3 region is CAISEEGGAAPGYF. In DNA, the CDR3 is TGTGCCATCAGTGAGGAAGGCGGCGCAGCCCCTGGATATTTT.

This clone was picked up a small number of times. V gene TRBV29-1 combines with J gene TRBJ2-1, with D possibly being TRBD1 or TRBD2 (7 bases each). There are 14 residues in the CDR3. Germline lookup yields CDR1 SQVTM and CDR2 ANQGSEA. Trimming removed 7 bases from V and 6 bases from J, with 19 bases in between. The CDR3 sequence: CSGGGGGRGNEQFF. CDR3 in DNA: TGCAGCGGCGGGGGAGGGGGCCGAGGCAATGAGCAGTTCTTC.

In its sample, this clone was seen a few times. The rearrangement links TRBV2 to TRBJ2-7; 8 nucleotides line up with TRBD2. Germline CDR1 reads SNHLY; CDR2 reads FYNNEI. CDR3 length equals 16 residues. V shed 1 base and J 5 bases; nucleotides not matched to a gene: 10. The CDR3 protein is CASSEEGGLVSDEQYF. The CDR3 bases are TGTGCCAGCAGTGAAGAGGGGGGACTAGTGAGCGACGAGCAGTACTTC.

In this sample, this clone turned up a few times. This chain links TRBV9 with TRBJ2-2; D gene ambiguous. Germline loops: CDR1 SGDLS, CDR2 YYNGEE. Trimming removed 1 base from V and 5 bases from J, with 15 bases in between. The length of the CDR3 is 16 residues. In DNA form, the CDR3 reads TGTGCCAGCAGCGTAAGCAACATCCTAGGAACCGGGGAGCTGTTTTTT. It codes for CASSVSNILGTGELFF.